The TCR beta chain described here comes from a study of blood T cell repertoires in COVID-19. Generated by immunoSEQ multiplex PCR, the TCRdb table keeps only in-frame clones and is missing some. The sample lists roughly 88,000 clones, over 80% occurring once. The sequence was collected from a woman in her forties or fifties in a cohort sampled during active COVID-19. Sequenced material: peripheral blood.

The CDR3 here is CASSLTGQGAVAFF. As DNA, the CDR3 is TGTGCCAGCAGCTTAACTGGGCAGGGGGCTGTAGCTTTCTTT. This rearrangement joins TRBV7-3 to TRBJ1-1; 8 bases fit TRBD1. With V trimmed by 0 bases and J by 10 bases, 7 bases remained unmatched. The germline V gene encodes CDR1 SGHTA and CDR2 FQGTGA. The CDR3 extends over 14 amino acids.